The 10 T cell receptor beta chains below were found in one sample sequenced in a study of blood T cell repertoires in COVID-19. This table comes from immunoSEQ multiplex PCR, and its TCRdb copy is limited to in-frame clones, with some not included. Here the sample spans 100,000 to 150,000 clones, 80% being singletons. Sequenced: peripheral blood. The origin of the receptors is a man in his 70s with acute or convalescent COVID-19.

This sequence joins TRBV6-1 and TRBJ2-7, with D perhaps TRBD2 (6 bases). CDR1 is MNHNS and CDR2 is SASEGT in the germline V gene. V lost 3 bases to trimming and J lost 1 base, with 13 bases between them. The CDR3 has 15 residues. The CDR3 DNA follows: TGTGCCAGCAGTGATACGGGACTCTTATCCTACGAGCAGTACTTC. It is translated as CASSDTGLLSYEQYF.

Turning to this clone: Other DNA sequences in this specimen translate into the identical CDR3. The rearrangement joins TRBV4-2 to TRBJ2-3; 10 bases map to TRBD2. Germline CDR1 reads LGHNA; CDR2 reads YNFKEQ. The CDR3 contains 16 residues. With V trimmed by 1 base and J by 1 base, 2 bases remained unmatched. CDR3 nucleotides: TGTGCCAGCAGCCAAGGGAGCGGGGGGGGCACAGATACGCAGTATTTT. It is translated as CASSQGSGGGTDTQYF.

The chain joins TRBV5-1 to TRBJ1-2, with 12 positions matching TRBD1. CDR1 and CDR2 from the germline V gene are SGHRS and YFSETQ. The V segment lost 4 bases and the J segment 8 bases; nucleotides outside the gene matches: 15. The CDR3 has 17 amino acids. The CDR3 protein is CASSALTRGTGGGGYTF. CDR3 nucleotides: TGCGCCAGCAGCGCCCTAACGCGGGGGACAGGGGGCGGAGGCTACACCTTC.

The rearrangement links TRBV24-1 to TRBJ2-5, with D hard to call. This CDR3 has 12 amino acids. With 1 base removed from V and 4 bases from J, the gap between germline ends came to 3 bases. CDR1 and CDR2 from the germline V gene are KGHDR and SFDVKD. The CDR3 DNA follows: TGTGCCACCAGTGATTTCGGAGAGACCCAGTACTTC. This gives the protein CATSDFGETQYF.

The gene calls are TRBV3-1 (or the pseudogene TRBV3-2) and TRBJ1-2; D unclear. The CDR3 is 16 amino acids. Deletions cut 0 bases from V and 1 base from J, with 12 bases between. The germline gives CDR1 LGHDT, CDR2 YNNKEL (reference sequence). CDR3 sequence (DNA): TGTGCCAGCAGCCAAGATAGGAGTCGCGGTAACTATGGCTACACCTTC. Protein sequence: CASSQDRSRGNYGYTF.

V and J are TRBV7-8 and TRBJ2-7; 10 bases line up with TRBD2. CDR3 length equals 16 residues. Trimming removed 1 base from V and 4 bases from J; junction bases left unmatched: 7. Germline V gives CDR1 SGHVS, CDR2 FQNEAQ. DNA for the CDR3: TGTGCCAGCAGCTTAGAAGCGGGGGGGCCGGTTTACGAGCAGTACTTC. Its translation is CASSLEAGGPVYEQYF.

The CDR3 nucleotides are TGTGCCAGCAGCGTACAGGGGGCCGCGAACCTTAAAAACACTGAAGCTTTCTTT. It yields the protein CASSVQGAANLKNTEAFF. The J gene is TRBJ1-1, the V gene TRBV5-8, with TRBD1 matching over 9 bases. Germline values: CDR1 SGHTS, CDR2 YDEGEE. With V trimmed by 4 bases and J by 2 bases, 15 bases remained unmatched. The CDR3 spans 18 residues.

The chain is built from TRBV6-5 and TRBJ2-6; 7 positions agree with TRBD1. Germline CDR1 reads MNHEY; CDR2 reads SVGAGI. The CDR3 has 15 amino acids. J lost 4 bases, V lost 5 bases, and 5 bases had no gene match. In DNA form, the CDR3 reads TGTGCCAGCAGTACGACAGGGTCCGGGGCCAACGTCCTGACTTTC. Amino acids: CASSTTGSGANVLTF.

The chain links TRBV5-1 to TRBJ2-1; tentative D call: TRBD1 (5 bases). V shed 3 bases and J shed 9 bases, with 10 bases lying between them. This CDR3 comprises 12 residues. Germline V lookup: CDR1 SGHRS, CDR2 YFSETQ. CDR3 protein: CASSSQGLEQFF. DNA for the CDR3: TGCGCCAGCAGCTCTCAGGGTCTTGAGCAGTTCTTC.

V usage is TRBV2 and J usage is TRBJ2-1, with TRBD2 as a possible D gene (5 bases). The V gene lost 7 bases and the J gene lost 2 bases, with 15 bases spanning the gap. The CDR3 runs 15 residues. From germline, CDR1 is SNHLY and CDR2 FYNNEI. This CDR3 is CASITDPRAYNEQFF. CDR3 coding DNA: TGTGCCAGCATTACGGACCCGCGGGCCTACAATGAGCAGTTCTTC.